This TCR beta chain was identified during a study of metastatic and nonmetastatic thyroid tumors. TCRdb redid the clone calls on the PCR reads using MiXCR. The data show 30,000 to 35,000 clones, around 16% seen once. In this sample, this clone turned up a few times. The entire patient cohort was treatment-naive prior to thyroid surgery. V shed 7 bases and J shed 0 bases, with 7 bases lying between them. From germline, CDR1 is MDHEN and CDR2 SYDVKM. This CDR3 comprises 13 residues. The source of this sequence is a male donor with papillary thyroid cancer or a benign thyroid nodule (not recorded which). Some clones in this sample may be carry-over from other donors' samples. The sequenced material came from blood. The gene calls are TRBV28 and TRBJ2-1; TRBD2 might be the D (5 bases). The CDR3 DNA is TGTGCCAGCAAAGGGAGCTCCTACAATGAGCAGTTCTTC. Translating it yields CASKGSSYNEQFF. The variable domain in full, with the rest retrieved from reference TRBV28 and TRBJ2-1, is DVKVTQSSRYLVKRTGEKVFLECVQDMDHENMFWYRQDPGLGLRLIYFSYDVKMKEKGDIPEGYSVSREKKERFSLILESASTNQTSMYLCASKGSSYNEQFFGPGTRLTVL.